One TCR beta chain is described in this entry. This receptor's antigen is unknown. Base qualities are missing; no much larger clone stands one base away. Receptors were amplified or captured by 5' RACE. The data were produced on an Illumina Genome Analyzer IIx. RNA-based TCR cDNA libraries were prepared by a previously described protocol with several modifications. To prevent cross-contamination, sample-specific barcodes were introduced on both ends of each TCR cDNA library during cDNA synthesis and amplification. Processing in the source paper ran as follows. Between about 95,000 and nearly 550,000 clonotypes were identified per individual, and about 2.2 to 4 million CDR3-containing reads were obtained per library. Reads with improper barcode index combinations were discarded, after which clonesets were built for each library with the MiTCR software. During the assembly of CDR3 clonotypes by MiTCR, low-quality reads were filtered or rescued and PCR and sequencing errors were corrected. Artificial out-of-frame clonotypes were removed by being mapped to in-frame sequences, with one indel in the CDR3 allowed. Similarity in V and J gene usage between donors was calculated as the Jensen-Shannon divergence divided by the mean entropy. TCRdb reprocessing: public reads trimmed at Q25 with fastp, clones called with MiXCR, in-frame beta chains kept. Each CDR3 protein gets just one entry, which takes the most common genes and DNA from the rows behind it. The V and J calls were determined by TCRdb, not by the authors. This sample is represented by 350,000 to 450,000 distinct CDR3 sequences; more than 25% of them were singletons. Roughly 5.5% of the sample goes to the ten largest clones.

This sample was included in a study of identical twins' blood T cells (dated by TCRdb to the early 2010s). Background on the whole study: The approximately 12 libraries, six for the alpha chain and six for the beta chain, together yielded some 50 million Illumina reads. The study compared TCR alpha and beta chain repertoires of three pairs of monozygous twins using next-generation sequencing to assess genetic influence on repertoire formation.

The germline ends are 20 bases apart after V is trimmed by 3 bases and J by 5 bases. The CDR3 runs 16 amino acids, cysteine and phenylalanine included. Only CDR3 DNA remains: 48 bases, in frame from the first base. CDR1 and CDR2, per the germline V gene, are SGHRS and YFSETQ. Donors were six healthy women forming three monozygous twin pairs. All three twin pairs had been reared together, and it was thought likely that the same infectious agents and vaccines had been met by these twin pairs. TCR cDNA libraries were prepared from RNA that was isolated from peripheral blood mononuclear cells. Paper-wide results and their limitations: Looking at the most abundant TCRbeta clonotypes, every donor had more CDR3 sequences in common with her twin than with unrelated donors. Twin pairs were reported to be markedly more alike in V gene usage than unrelated donors were, even when looking at non-selected out-of-frame TCRbeta clonotypes. Because the twins were reared together, environmental influences could not be excluded as an explanation for twin similarity. Validation by independent studies was stated to be required for the proposed role of the TCRalpha J segment in MHC recognition during thymic selection. The number of shared CDR3 clonotypes between two donors was mainly determined by the product of their cloneset sizes, and twins did not clearly deviate from this trend.

Sequencing was performed on PBMCs. The receptor chain draws on TRBV5-1 and TRBJ1-1; TRBD1 is a weak D gene call, 6 bases matching. The sequence came from a woman aged 18-55 years in good health. The CDR3 protein: CASSWRTTGTGTEAFF. Read as DNA, the sequence is TGCGCCAGCAGCTGGCGGACCACAGGGACGGGGACTGAAGCTTTCTTT. Reference TRBV5-1 and TRBJ1-1 genes cover what lies past the CDR3, so the full variable domain is KAGVTQTPRYLIKTRGQQVTLSCSPISGHRSVSWYQQTPGQGLQFLFEYFSETQRNKGNFPGRFSGRQFSNSRSEMNVSTLELGDSALYLCASSWRTTGTGTEAFFGQGTRLTVV.